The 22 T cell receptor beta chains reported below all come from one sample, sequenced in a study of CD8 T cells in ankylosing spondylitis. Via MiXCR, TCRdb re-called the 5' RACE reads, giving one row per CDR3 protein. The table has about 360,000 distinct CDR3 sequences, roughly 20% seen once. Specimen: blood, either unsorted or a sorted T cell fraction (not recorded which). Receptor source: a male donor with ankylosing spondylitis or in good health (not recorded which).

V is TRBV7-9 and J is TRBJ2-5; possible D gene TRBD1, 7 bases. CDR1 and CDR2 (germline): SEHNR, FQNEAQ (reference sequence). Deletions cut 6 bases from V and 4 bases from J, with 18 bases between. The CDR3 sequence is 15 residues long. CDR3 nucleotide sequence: TGTGCCAGCAGATCGCCGACAGGGCGGGGAGAGACCCAGTACTTC. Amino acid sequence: CASRSPTGRGETQYF. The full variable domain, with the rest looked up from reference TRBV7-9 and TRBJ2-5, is DTGVSQNPRHKITKRGQNVTFRCDPISEHNRLYWYRQTLGQGPEFLTYFQNEAQLEKSRLLSDRFSAERPKGSFSTLEIQRTEQGDSAMYLCASRSPTGRGETQYFGPGTRLLVL.

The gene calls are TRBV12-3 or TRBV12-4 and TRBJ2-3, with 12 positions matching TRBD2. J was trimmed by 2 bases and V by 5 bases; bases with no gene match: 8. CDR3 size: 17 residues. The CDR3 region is CASSHGTSGLNTDTQYF. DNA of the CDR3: TGTGCCAGCAGTCACGGGACTAGCGGGCTAAACACAGATACGCAGTATTTT.

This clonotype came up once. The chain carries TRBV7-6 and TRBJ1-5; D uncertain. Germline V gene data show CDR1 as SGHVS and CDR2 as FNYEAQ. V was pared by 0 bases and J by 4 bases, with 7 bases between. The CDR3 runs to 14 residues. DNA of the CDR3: TGTGCCAGCAGCTTAGCAGGCACAAATCAGCCCCAGCATTTT. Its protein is CASSLAGTNQPQHF.

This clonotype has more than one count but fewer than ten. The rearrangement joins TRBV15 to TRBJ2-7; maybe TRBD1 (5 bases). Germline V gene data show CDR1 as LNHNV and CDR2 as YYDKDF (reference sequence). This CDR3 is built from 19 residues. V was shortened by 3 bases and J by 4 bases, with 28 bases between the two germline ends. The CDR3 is CATSSLQLPDSSGVYEQYF. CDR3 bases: TGTGCCACCAGCAGCCTCCAACTTCCTGACAGTTCAGGTGTGTACGAGCAGTACTTC.

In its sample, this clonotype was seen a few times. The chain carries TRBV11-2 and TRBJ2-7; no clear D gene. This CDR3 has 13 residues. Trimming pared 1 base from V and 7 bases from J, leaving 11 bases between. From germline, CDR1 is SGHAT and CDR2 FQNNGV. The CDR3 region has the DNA TGTGCCAGCAGCTTAGGGACCGCCTGGGAGCAGTACTTC. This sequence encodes CASSLGTAWEQYF.

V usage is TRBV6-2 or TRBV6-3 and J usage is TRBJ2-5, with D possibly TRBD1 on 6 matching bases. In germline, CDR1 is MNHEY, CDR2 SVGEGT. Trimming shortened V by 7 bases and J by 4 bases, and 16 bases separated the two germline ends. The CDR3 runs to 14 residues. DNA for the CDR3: TGTGCCAGCACCCGGACAGCCTCTGGAGAGACCCAGTACTTC. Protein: CASTRTASGETQYF.

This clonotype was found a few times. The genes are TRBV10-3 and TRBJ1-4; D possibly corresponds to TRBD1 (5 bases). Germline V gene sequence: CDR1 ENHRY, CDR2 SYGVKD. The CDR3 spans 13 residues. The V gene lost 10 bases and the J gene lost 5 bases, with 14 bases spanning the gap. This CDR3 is CATATDQNEKLFF. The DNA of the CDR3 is TGTGCCACCGCGACAGACCAAAATGAAAAACTGTTTTTT.

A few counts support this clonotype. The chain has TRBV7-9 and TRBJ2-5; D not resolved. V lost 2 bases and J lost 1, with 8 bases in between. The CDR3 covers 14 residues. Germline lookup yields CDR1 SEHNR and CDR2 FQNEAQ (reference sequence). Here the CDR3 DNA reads TGTGCCAGCAGCTTAAGGGCAGGCCAAGAGACCCAGTACTTC. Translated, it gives CASSLRAGQETQYF.

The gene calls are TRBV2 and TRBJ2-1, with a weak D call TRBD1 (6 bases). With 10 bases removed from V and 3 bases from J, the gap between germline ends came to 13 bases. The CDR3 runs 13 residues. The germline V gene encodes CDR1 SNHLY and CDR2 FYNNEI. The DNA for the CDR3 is TGTGCCACCTCGGACAGAAACTACAATGAGCAGTTCTTC. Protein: CATSDRNYNEQFF.

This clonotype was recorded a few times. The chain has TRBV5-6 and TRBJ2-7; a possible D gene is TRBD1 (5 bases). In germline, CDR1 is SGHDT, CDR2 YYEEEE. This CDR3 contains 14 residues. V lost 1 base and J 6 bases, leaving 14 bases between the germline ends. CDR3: CASSLSPGWAEQYF. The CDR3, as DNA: TGTGCCAGCAGCTTGTCCCCAGGGTGGGCCGAGCAGTACTTC. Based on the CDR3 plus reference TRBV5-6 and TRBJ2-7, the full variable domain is DAGVTQSPTHLIKTRGQQVTLRCSPKSGHDTVSWYQQALGQGPQFIFQYYEEEERQRGNFPDRFSGHQFPNYSSELNVNALLLGDSALYLCASSLSPGWAEQYFGPGTRLTVT.

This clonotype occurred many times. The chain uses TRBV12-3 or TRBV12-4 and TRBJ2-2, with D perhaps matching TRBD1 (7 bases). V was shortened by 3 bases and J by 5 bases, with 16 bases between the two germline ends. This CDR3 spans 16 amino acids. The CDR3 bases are TGTGCCAGCAGTTTTCGGAGGGGGCGCGGGACCGGGGAGCTGTTTTTT. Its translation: CASSFRRGRGTGELFF.

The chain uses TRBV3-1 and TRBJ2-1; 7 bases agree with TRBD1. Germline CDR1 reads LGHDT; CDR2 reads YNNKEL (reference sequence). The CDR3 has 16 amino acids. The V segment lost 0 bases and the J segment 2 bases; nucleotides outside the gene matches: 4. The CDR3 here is CASSQEGTDTYNEQFF. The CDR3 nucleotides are TGTGCCAGCAGCCAAGAGGGGACAGATACCTACAATGAGCAGTTCTTC.

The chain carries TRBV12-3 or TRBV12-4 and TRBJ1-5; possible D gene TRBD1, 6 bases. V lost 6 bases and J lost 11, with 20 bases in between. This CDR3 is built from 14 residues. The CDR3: CASRGQNEVSTQHF. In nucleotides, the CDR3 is TGTGCCAGCAGAGGACAGAACGAGGTTAGCACCCAGCATTTT.

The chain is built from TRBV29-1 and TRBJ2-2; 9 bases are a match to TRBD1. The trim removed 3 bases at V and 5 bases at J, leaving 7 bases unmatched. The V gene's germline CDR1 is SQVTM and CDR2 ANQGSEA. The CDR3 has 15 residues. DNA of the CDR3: TGCAGCGTTGAGGGGACAGGGTCGTTGACCGGGGAGCTGTTTTTT. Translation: CSVEGTGSLTGELFF.

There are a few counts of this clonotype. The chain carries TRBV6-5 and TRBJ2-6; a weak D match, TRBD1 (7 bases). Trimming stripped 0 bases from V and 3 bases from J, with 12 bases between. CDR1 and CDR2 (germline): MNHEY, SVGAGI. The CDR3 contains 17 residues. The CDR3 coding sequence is TGTGCCAGCAGTTACTCGTCAGGGGGGAGTGGGGCCAACGTCCTGACTTTC. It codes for CASSYSSGGSGANVLTF.

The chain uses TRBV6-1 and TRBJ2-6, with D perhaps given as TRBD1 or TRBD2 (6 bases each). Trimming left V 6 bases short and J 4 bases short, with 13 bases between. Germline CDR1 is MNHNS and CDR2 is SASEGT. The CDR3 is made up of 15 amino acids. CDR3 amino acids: CASSPWGAGANVLTF. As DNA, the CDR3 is TGTGCCAGCAGCCCCTGGGGGGCCGGGGCCAACGTCCTGACTTTC.

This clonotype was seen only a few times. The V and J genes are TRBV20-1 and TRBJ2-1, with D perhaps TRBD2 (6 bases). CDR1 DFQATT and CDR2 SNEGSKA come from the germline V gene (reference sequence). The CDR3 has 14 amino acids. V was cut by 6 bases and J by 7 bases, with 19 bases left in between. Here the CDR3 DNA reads TGCAGTGCCGTGGTAGGGGACTCGGGGAATGAGCAGTTCTTC. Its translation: CSAVVGDSGNEQFF.

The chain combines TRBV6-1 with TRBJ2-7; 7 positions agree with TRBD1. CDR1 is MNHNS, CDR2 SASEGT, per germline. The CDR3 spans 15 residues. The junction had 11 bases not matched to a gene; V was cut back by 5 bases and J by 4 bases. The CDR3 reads CASSKPRQGAYEQYF. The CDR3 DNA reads TGTGCCAGCAGTAAACCTCGACAGGGAGCATACGAGCAGTACTTC.

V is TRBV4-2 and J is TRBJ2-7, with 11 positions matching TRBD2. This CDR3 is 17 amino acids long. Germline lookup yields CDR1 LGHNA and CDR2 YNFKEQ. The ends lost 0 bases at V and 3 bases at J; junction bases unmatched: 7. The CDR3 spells CASSQDTRLAGRYEQYF. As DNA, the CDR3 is TGTGCCAGCAGCCAAGATACCCGACTAGCGGGGCGCTACGAGCAGTACTTC.

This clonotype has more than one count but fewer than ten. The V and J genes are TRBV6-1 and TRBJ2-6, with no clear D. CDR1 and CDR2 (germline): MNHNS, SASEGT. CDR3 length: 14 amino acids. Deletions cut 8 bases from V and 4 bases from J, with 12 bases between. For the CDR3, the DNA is TGTGCCAGCGGACCGGTGGTGGGGGCCAACGTCCTGACTTTC. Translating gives CASGPVVGANVLTF.

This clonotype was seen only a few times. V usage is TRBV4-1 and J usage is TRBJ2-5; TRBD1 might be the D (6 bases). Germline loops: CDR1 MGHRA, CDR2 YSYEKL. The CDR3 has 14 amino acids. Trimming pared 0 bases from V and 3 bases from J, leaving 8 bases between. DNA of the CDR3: TGCGCCAGCAGCCAAGACCGGACAGAAGAGACCCAGTACTTC. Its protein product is CASSQDRTEETQYF.

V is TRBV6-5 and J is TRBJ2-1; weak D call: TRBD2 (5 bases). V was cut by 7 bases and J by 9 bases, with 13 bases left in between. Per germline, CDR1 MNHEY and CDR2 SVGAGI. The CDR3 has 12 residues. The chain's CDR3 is CASTSGWGEQFF. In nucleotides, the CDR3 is TGTGCCAGCACCTCGGGGTGGGGTGAGCAGTTCTTC.